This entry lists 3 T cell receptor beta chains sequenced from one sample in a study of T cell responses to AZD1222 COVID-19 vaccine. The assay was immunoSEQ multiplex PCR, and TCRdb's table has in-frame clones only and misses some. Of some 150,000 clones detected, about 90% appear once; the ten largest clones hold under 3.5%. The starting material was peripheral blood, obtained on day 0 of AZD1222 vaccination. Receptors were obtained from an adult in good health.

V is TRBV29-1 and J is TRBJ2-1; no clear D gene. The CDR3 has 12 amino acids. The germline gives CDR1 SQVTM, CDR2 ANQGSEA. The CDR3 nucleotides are TGCAGTATATCGAGCTCCTACAATGAGCAGTTCTTC. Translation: CSISSSYNEQFF.

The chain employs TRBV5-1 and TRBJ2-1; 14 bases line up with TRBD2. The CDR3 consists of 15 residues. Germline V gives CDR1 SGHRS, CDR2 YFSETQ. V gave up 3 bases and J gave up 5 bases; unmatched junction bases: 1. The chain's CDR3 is CASSSTSGRDNEQFF. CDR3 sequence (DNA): TGCGCCAGCAGCTCGACTAGCGGGAGGGACAATGAGCAGTTCTTC. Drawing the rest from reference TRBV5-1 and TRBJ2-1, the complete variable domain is KAGVTQTPRYLIKTRGQQVTLSCSPISGHRSVSWYQQTPGQGLQFLFEYFSETQRNKGNFPGRFSGRQFSNSRSEMNVSTLELGDSALYLCASSSTSGRDNEQFFGPGTRLTVL.

For the CDR3, the DNA is TGTGCCAGCAGTTGGGGACAGGAAAGGACCTACGAGCAGTACTTC. It is translated as CASSWGQERTYEQYF. The rearrangement links TRBV6-5 to TRBJ2-7; TRBD1 matches at 8 bases. The CDR3 totals 15 residues. CDR1 and CDR2 (germline): MNHEY, SVGAGI. V dropped 4 bases and J dropped 2; count of bases not matched to a gene: 7.